The 8 T cell receptor beta chains given below trace back to one sample, sequenced in a study of blood T cells in healthy people across ages. Primers used in a second PCR of roughly 6 to 11 cycles were a sample-barcoded 5' primer and a J-beta primer mix. In TCRdb, the 5' RACE reads were re-called with MiXCR into one record per CDR3 protein. The sample holds about 1,500,000 distinct CDR3 sequences, under 30% seen once. Sample: blood. All receptors come from a woman aged 25-40 years in good health.

The chain has TRBV18 and TRBJ2-1; 9 bases are shared with TRBD2. The CDR3 sequence is 16 residues long. The germline CDR1 and CDR2 sequences are KGHSH and LQKENI. V lost 0 bases, J lost 8 bases, and 8 bases stayed unmatched. The CDR3 reads CASSPPGTSRSHEQFF. CDR3 in DNA: TGTGCCAGCTCACCACCCGGGACTAGCCGCTCCCATGAGCAGTTCTTC.

With regard to this clonotype: Its ends do not fully match the called genes, so a read error is possible. This chain uses TRBV12-3 or TRBV12-4 with TRBJ2-7; perhaps TRBD1 as D (6 bases). The CDR3 spans 12 residues. The CDR3 DNA sequence: TGTGCCAGCAGTTCGGGACATTGGGAGCGGTACTTC. It specifies CASSSGHWERYF.

V is TRBV5-6 and J is TRBJ2-7; D is unclear. Trimming cost V 2 bases and J 3 bases, with 12 bases left between them. Germline V CDR1 and CDR2: SGHDT, YYEEEE. CDR3 length: 14 amino acids. Here the CDR3 DNA reads TGTGCCAGCAGCTTACAACCGGACCTCTACGAGCAGTACTTC. Translating it yields CASSLQPDLYEQYF.

The chain carries TRBV24-1 and TRBJ2-4; D is perhaps TRBD1 or TRBD2 (7 bases each). The CDR3 runs to 13 residues. Germline CDR1 is KGHDR and CDR2 is SFDVKD. V was clipped by 4 bases and J by 9 bases, with 12 bases between them. The DNA for the CDR3 is TGTGCCACCAGTGACGCAGGGGGGGGCATTCAGTACTTC. Translated, it gives CATSDAGGGIQYF.

There are many counts of this clonotype. The J gene is TRBJ1-2, the V gene TRBV4-3, with D uncertain. The CDR3 is 14 residues long. Germline loops: CDR1 LGHNA, CDR2 YSLEER. Trimming took 1 base from V and 6 from J, leaving 12 bases between them. CDR3 sequence reads: CASSQGFATDGYTF. For the CDR3, the DNA is TGCGCCAGCAGCCAAGGTTTCGCGACTGATGGCTACACCTTC.

The chain uses TRBV6-6 and TRBJ2-5; 11 nucleotides agree with TRBD1. This CDR3 is 16 amino acids long. The germline V gene encodes CDR1 MNHNY and CDR2 SVGAGI (reference sequence). With V trimmed by 5 bases and J by 5 bases, 10 bases remained unmatched. As DNA, the CDR3 is TGTGCCAGCAGTCGCCCCGGACAGGGGGCGTTGGAGACCCAGTACTTC. Translating it yields CASSRPGQGALETQYF.

This clonotype has only a few counts. This chain connects TRBV9 to TRBJ2-6, with a tentative D call TRBD1 (6 bases). Trimming removed 4 bases at V and 3 bases at J, with 20 bases between. CDR3 length: 18 amino acids. Germline CDR1 and CDR2: SGDLS and YYNGEE. The CDR3 nucleotides are TGTGCCAGCAGCCCCAACAGGGACCGCCGGGGTGGGGCCAACGTCCTGACTTTC. Encoded protein: CASSPNRDRRGGANVLTF.

In this sample, this clonotype turned up a few times. V and J are TRBV11-2 and TRBJ2-1, with 12 bases that match TRBD2. Trimming took 4 bases from V and 7 from J; bases not matched to a gene: 8. The CDR3 is made up of 16 amino acids. Germline-derived CDR1 and CDR2 are SGHAT and FQNNGV. Here the CDR3 reads CASSSLRTSGTNEQFF. The CDR3 coding sequence is TGTGCCAGCAGCTCGCTGCGGACTAGCGGGACGAATGAGCAGTTCTTC. Full variable domain (remainder filled in from reference TRBV11-2 and TRBJ2-1): EAGVAQSPRYKIIEKRQSVAFWCNPISGHATLYWYQQILGQGPKLLIQFQNNGVVDDSQLPKDRFSAERLKGVDSTLKIQPAKLEDSAVYLCASSSLRTSGTNEQFFGPGTRLTVL.